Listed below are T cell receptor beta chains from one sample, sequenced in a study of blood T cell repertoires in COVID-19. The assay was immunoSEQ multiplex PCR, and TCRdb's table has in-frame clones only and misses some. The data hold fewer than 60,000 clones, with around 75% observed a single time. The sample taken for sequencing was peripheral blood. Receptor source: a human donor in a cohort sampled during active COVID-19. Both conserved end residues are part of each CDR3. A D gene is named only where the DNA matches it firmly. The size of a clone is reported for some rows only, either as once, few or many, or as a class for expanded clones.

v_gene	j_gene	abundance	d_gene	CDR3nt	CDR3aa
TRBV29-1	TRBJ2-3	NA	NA	TGCAGCGTTGAAGATCGCTCTACTGATACGCAGTATTTT	CSVEDRSTDTQYF
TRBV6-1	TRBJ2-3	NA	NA	TGTGCCAGCAGGGCCGGGGTCTCTGGCACAGATACGCAGTATTTT	CASRAGVSGTDTQYF
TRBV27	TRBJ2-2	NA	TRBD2	TGTGCCAGCAGGACTAGCGGGGTCACCGGGGAGCTGTTTTTT	CASRTSGVTGELFF
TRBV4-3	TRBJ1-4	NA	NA	TGCGCCAGCAGCCCTTGGGGGGTTAATGAAAAACTGTTTTTT	CASSPWGVNEKLFF
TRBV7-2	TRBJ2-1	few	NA	TGTGCCAGCAAAGGGAGCTCCTACAATGAGCAGTTCTTC	CASKGSSYNEQFF
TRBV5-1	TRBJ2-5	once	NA	TGCGCCAGCAGCAGTGGACAGATAGAGACCCAGTACTTC	CASSSGQIETQYF
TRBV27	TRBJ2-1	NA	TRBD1	TGTGCCAGCAGTTTATCGCCCTTCTTCGGGACAGGGGGGGACAATGAGCAGTTCTTC	CASSLSPFFGTGGDNEQFF
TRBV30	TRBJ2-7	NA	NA	TGTGCCTGGAGTGTCACGGGATACGAGCAGTACTTC	CAWSVTGYEQYF
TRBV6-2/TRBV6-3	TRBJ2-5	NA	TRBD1	TGTGCCAGCAGTTACAGGGGGGACAGGCAAGAGACCCAGTACTTC	CASSYRGDRQETQYF
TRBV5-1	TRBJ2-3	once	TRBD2	TGCGCCAGCAGCTTTGGGACTAGCGGGGGCACAGATACGCAGTATTTT	CASSFGTSGGTDTQYF
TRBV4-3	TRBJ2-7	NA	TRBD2	TGCGCCAGCAGCCAAGAACTAGCGGGCGATTCCTACGAGCAGTACTTC	CASSQELAGDSYEQYF
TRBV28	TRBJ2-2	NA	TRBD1	TGTGCTACCCGAACAGGGGGGAGAACCGGGGAGCTGTTTTTT	CATRTGGRTGELFF
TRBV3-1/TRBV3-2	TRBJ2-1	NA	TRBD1	TGTGCCAGCAGCCAAGACCCTGGGACAGCTTACAATGAGCAGTTCTTC	CASSQDPGTAYNEQFF
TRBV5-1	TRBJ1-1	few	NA	TGCGCCAGCAGCTTGGGGACAGCCAACACTGAAGCTTTCTTT	CASSLGTANTEAFF
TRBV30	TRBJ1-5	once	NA	TGTGCCTGGAGTCAACTCGGCGGCCAGCCCCAGCATTTT	CAWSQLGGQPQHF
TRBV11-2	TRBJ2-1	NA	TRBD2	TGTGCCAGCAGCGGCCCGACTAGCGGCCCCTCCTACAATGAGCAGTTCTTC	CASSGPTSGPSYNEQFF